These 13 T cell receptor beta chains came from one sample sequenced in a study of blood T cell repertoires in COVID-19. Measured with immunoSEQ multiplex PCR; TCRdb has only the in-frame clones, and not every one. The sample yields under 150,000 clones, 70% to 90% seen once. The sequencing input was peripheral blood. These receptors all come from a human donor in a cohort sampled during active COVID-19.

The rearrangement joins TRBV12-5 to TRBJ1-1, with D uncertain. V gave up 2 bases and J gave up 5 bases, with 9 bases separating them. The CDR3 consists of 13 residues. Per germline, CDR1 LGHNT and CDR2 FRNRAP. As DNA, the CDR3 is TGTGCTAGTGGTTTGACGAGGCCTACTGAAGCTTTCTTT. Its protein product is CASGLTRPTEAFF. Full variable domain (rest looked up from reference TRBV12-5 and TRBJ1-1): DARVTQTPRHKVTEMGQEVTMRCQPILGHNTVFWYRQTMMQGLELLAYFRNRAPLDDSGMPKDRFSAEMPDATLATLKIQPSEPRDSAVYFCASGLTRPTEAFFGQGTRLTVV.

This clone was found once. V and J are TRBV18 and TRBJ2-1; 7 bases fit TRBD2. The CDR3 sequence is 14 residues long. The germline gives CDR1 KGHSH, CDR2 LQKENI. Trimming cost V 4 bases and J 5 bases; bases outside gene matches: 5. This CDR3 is CASSLKTSHNEQFF. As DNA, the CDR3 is TGTGCCAGCTCACTGAAGACTAGCCACAATGAGCAGTTCTTC.

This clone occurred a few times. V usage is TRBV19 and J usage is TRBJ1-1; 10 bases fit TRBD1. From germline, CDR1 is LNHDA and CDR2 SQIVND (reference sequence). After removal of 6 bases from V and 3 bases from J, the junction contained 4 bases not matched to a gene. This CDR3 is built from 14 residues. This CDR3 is CASSRTGGDTEAFF. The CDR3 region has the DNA TGTGCCAGTAGCCGGACAGGGGGGGACACTGAAGCTTTCTTT.

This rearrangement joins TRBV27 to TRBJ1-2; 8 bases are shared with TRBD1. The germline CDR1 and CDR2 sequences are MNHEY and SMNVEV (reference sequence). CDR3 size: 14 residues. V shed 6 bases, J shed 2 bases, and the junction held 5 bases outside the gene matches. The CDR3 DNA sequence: TGTGCCAGCAGCCGGACAGGGTACAACTATGGCTACACCTTC. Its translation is CASSRTGYNYGYTF.

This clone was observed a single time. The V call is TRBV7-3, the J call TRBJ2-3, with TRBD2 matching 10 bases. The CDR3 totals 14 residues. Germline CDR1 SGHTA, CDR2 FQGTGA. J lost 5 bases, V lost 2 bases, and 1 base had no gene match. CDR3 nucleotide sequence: TGTGCCAGCAGCTTACTAGCGGGGGTAGATACGCAGTATTTT. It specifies CASSLLAGVDTQYF.

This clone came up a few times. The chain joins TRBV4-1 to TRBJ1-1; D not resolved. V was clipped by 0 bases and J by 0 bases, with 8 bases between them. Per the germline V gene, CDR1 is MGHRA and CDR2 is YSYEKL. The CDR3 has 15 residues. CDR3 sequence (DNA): TGCGCCAGCAGCCAAGATGCGCACCTGAACACTGAAGCTTTCTTT. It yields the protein CASSQDAHLNTEAFF.

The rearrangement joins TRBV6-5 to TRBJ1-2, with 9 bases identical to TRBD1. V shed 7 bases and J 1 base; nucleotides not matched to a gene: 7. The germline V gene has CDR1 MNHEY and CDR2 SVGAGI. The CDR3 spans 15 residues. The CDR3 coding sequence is TGTGCCAGCAACCAAGACAGGGGGAATAACTATGGCTACACCTTC. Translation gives CASNQDRGNNYGYTF.

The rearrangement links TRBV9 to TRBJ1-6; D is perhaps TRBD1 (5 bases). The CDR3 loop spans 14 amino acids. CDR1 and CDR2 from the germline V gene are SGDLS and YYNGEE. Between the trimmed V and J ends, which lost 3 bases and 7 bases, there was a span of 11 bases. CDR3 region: CASSAERGNSPLHF. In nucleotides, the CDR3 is TGTGCCAGCAGCGCCGAAAGGGGAAATTCACCCCTCCACTTT.

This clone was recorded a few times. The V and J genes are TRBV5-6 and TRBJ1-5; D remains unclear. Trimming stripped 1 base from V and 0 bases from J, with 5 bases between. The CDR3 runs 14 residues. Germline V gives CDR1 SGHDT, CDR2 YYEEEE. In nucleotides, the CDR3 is TGTGCCAGCAGCTTGCTAGGTAGCAATCAGCCCCAGCATTTT. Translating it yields CASSLLGSNQPQHF.

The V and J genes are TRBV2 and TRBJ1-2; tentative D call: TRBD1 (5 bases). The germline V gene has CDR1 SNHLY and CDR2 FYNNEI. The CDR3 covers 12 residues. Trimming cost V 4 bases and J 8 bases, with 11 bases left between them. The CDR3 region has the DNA TGTGCCAGCAGTGCAGGACATGGCGGCTACACCTTC. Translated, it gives CASSAGHGGYTF. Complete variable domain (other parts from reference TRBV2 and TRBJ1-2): EPEVTQTPSHQVTQMGQEVILRCVPISNHLYFYWYRQILGQKVEFLVSFYNNEISEKSEIFDDQFSVERPDGSNFTLKIRSTKLEDSAMYFCASSAGHGGYTFGSGTRLTVV.

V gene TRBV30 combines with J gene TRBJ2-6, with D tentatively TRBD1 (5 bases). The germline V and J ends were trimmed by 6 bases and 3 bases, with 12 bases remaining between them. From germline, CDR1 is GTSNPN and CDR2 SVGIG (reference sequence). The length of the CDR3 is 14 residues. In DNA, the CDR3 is TGTGCCTGCCTCAGGGCTGGTGGGGCCAACGTCCTGACTTTC. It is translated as CACLRAGGANVLTF.

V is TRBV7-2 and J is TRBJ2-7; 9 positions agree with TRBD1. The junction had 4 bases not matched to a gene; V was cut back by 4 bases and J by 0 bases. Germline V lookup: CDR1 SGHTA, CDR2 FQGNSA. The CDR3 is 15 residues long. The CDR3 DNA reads TGTGCCAGCAGCTCCGGGACAGGGAGCTCCTACGAGCAGTACTTC. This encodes CASSSGTGSSYEQYF.

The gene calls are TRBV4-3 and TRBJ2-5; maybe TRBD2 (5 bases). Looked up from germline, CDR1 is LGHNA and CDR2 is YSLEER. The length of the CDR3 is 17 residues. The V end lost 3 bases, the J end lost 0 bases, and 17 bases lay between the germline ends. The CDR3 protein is CASSHQQGSGYQETQYF. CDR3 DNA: TGCGCCAGCAGCCACCAGCAAGGGAGCGGCTACCAAGAGACCCAGTACTTC.